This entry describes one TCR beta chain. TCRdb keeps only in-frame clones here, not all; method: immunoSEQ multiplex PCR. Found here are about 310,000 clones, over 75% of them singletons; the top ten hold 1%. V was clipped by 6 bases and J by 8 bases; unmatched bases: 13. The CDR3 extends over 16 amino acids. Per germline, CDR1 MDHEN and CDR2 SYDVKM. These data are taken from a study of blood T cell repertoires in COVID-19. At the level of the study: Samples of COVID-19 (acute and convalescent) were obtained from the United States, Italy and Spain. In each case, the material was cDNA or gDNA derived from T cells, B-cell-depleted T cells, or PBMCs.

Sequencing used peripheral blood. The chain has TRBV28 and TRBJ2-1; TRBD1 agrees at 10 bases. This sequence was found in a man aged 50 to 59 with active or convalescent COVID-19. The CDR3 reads CASRPPPGQGTDEQFF. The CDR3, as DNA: TGTGCCAGCAGACCTCCGCCGGGACAGGGGACGGATGAGCAGTTCTTC.